Below are 31 T cell receptor beta chains sequenced from a single sample in a study of CD8+ T cells in alopecia areata. Reverse transcription of extracted RNA yielded cDNA, which provided the sequencing template. TCRdb keeps only in-frame clones here, not all; method: immunoSEQ multiplex PCR. Of about 260,000 clones in the sample, 60% were seen once. Documented treatment: oral pan-JAK inhibitor, 5-10 mg twice daily. The material sequenced was CD4+ T cells sorted from blood, taken around week 53, from a patient treated with tofacitinib. All receptors come from a human donor with alopecia areata.

The V gene is TRBV30, the J gene TRBJ1-2; TRBD1 aligns across 8 bases. Per the germline V gene, CDR1 is GTSNPN and CDR2 is SVGIG (reference sequence). This CDR3 region has 14 residues. V gave up 0 bases and J gave up 8 bases; unmatched junction bases: 8. For the CDR3, the DNA is TGTGCCTGGAGTGTACTACAGGGGGTTTCGGGCTACACCTTC. This gives the protein CAWSVLQGVSGYTF.

The chain employs TRBV29-1 and TRBJ2-5; no firm D call. The CDR3 has 12 amino acids. V shed 5 bases and J shed 5 bases, with 12 bases lying between them. From germline, CDR1 is SQVTM and CDR2 ANQGSEA. In nucleotides, the CDR3 is TGCAGCGTTTCCCGAGTTGGGGAGACCCAGTACTTC. It specifies CSVSRVGETQYF. The whole variable domain, filled in from reference TRBV29-1 and TRBJ2-5, reads SAVISQKPSRDICQRGTSLTIQCQVDSQVTMMFWYRQQPGQSLTLIATANQGSEATYESGFVIDKFPISRPNLTFSTLTVSNMSPEDSSIYLCSVSRVGETQYFGPGTRLLVL.

This clone was seen only a few times. The rearrangement joins TRBV13 to TRBJ1-2; unclear D gene. Germline assignment: CDR1 PRHDT and CDR2 FYEKMQ (reference sequence). The CDR3 covers 13 residues. The ends were cut back, 7 bases at V and 2 bases at J, with 11 bases in the middle. The CDR3: CASTSPGNYGYTF. CDR3 DNA: TGTGCCAGCACCTCGCCCGGGAACTATGGCTACACCTTC.

In its sample, this clone was seen a few times. This chain uses TRBV30 with TRBJ1-2; 7 nucleotides match TRBD1. The CDR3 consists of 10 residues. J lost 9 bases, V lost 5 bases, and 3 bases had no gene match. The germline gives CDR1 GTSNPN, CDR2 SVGIG (reference sequence). The CDR3 reads CAWGTVSYTF. In nucleotides, the CDR3 is TGTGCCTGGGGGACAGTGAGCTACACCTTC.

The gene calls are TRBV29-1 and TRBJ2-3; 9 bases line up with TRBD2. Germline loops: CDR1 SQVTM, CDR2 ANQGSEA. The CDR3 is 12 amino acids. With 8 bases clipped from V and 7 bases from J, the junction kept 7 bases outside the gene matches. The CDR3 nucleotides are TGCAGCCTAAGGACTAGCGAGAATACGCAGTATTTT. Residues: CSLRTSENTQYF.

With regard to this clone: This sample includes further DNA sequences coding for the same CDR3. The V and J genes are TRBV14 and TRBJ1-2; D gene ambiguous. V shed 1 base and J shed 2 bases, with 5 bases lying between them. Germline CDR1 and CDR2: SGHDN and FVKESK. The CDR3 consists of 13 residues. The CDR3 DNA is TGTGCCAGCAGCCAAGGTGCGAACTATGGCTACACCTTC. Amino acids: CASSQGANYGYTF. The variable domain in full, with the rest retrieved from reference TRBV14 and TRBJ1-2, is EAGVTQFPSHSVIEKGQTVTLRCDPISGHDNLYWYRRVMGKEIKFLLHFVKESKQDESGMPNNRFLAERTGGTYSTLKVQPAELEDSGVYFCASSQGANYGYTFGSGTRLTVV.

The chain combines TRBV7-6 with TRBJ1-3; D is uncertain. The CDR3 is 12 residues long. The V end was cut by 6 bases, the J end by 2 bases, with 5 bases between. Looked up from germline, CDR1 is SGHVS and CDR2 is FNYEAQ. The CDR3 DNA is TGTGCCAGCAGTCAAACTGGAAACACCATATATTTT. Translating it yields CASSQTGNTIYF.

The V call is TRBV5-1, the J call TRBJ2-2, with a possible D match to TRBD1 (7 bases). Trimming shortened V by 4 bases and J by 5 bases, and 15 bases separated the two germline ends. This CDR3 is 15 amino acids long. Germline V CDR1 and CDR2: SGHRS, YFSETQ. The CDR3 sequence: CASSLGDSGTGELFF. For the CDR3, the DNA is TGCGCCAGCAGCCTAGGGGACAGCGGGACCGGGGAGCTGTTTTTT.

The chain has TRBV7-2 and TRBJ1-4; 7 bases are a match to TRBD1. The V gene end was trimmed by 5 bases and the J gene end by 6 bases; junction bases not matched to a gene: 9. The CDR3 consists of 15 residues. Germline V lookup: CDR1 SGHTA, CDR2 FQGNSA. CDR3 region: CASSQQTGRDEKLFF. As DNA, the CDR3 is TGTGCCAGCAGCCAACAGACAGGGAGGGATGAAAAACTGTTTTTT.

This rearrangement joins TRBV30 to TRBJ2-7; D gene unclear. The germline V gene encodes CDR1 GTSNPN and CDR2 SVGIG (reference sequence). V lost 2 bases to trimming and J lost 8 bases, with 10 bases between them. This CDR3 comprises 11 residues. The CDR3: CAWSFTTQQYF. In nucleotides, the CDR3 is TGTGCCTGGAGTTTTACTACGCAGCAGTACTTC.

The rearrangement joins TRBV6-5 to TRBJ1-5, with TRBD1 as a possible D gene (5 bases). CDR3 length: 14 amino acids. With 2 bases removed from V and 3 bases from J, the gap between germline ends came to 8 bases. CDR1 is MNHEY and CDR2 is SVGAGI in the germline V gene. CDR3 DNA sequence: TGTGCCAGCAGTTACCGACAGACCAATCAGCCCCAGCATTTT. It is translated as CASSYRQTNQPQHF.

The chain is built from TRBV2 and TRBJ1-1; D uncertain. The CDR3 length is 11 residues. Germline V gene data show CDR1 as SNHLY and CDR2 as FYNNEI. Trimming cost V 3 bases and J 8 bases, with 7 bases left between them. CDR3 bases: TGTGCCAGCAGTGAGCCCCAGGAAGCTTTCTTT. This translates into CASSEPQEAFF.

The chain links TRBV4-1 to TRBJ2-5; no clear D gene. Judging by the DNA end, TRBJ2-7 fits better; the J call may be wrong. Germline CDR1 MGHRA, CDR2 YSYEKL. This CDR3 contains 14 residues. The CDR3 is CASSQDRRSHEQYF. The CDR3 DNA reads as TGCGCCAGCAGCCAAGATAGGCGTTCCCACGAGCAGTACTTC.

The chain joins TRBV29-1 to TRBJ2-5, with D possibly matching TRBD2 (5 bases). The V end was cut by 6 bases, the J end by 1 base, with 12 bases between. Germline V CDR1 and CDR2: SQVTM, ANQGSEA. The CDR3 contains 13 residues. The CDR3 is CSVSQTIQETQYF. CDR3 DNA sequence: TGCAGCGTCTCCCAGACTATCCAAGAGACCCAGTACTTC.

This clone was detected only a few times. The V and J genes are TRBV29-1 and TRBJ2-5; D remains ambiguous. The germline V gene has CDR1 SQVTM and CDR2 ANQGSEA. Between the trimmed V and J ends, which lost 6 bases and 5 bases, there was a span of 13 bases. CDR3 length: 12 residues. The CDR3 protein is CSVVGYSETQYF. CDR3 in DNA: TGCAGCGTAGTAGGGTATTCGGAGACCCAGTACTTC.

The chain uses TRBV29-1 and TRBJ2-3; the D gene is possibly TRBD2 (5 bases). CDR3 length: 12 amino acids. The V end was cut by 2 bases, the J end by 8 bases, with 11 bases between. Germline CDR1 and CDR2: SQVTM and ANQGSEA. The CDR3 nucleotides read TGCAGCGTTGAAACGGCAAGCGGTACGCAGTATTTT. Protein product: CSVETASGTQYF.

This chain uses TRBV5-1 with TRBJ1-2, with 7 bases fitting TRBD1. With 3 bases clipped from V and 4 bases from J, the junction kept 6 bases outside the gene matches. The CDR3 is made up of 14 amino acids. Germline V gene data show CDR1 as SGHRS and CDR2 as YFSETQ. The CDR3 sequence: CASSWARDSYGYTF. Written as DNA, the CDR3 is TGCGCCAGCAGCTGGGCTCGGGACAGCTATGGCTACACCTTC.

In this sample, this clone turned up a few times. V is TRBV2 and J is TRBJ2-3, with D uncertain. In germline, CDR1 is SNHLY, CDR2 FYNNEI. This CDR3 region has 12 residues. V was shortened by 7 bases and J by 0 bases, with 5 bases between the two germline ends. The CDR3 bases are TGTGCCAGCAAGGCCAGCACAGATACGCAGTATTTT. The encoded protein is CASKASTDTQYF.

J is TRBJ1-6 and V is TRBV5-6, with D hard to call. The CDR3 runs 14 residues. Trimming removed 4 bases from V and 10 bases from J, with 15 bases in between. Germline CDR1 SGHDT, CDR2 YYEEEE. CDR3 nucleotides: TGTGCCAGCAGCCCAGGAGTACGGGGATCACCCCTCCACTTT. It yields the protein CASSPGVRGSPLHF.

This rearrangement joins TRBV4-2 to TRBJ2-5, with a tentative D call TRBD1 (5 bases). The CDR3 length is 12 residues. In germline, CDR1 is LGHNA, CDR2 YNFKEQ. V was clipped by 0 bases and J by 9 bases, with 8 bases between them. The DNA for the CDR3 is TGTGCCAGCAGCCAAGATACAGGTCCCCAGTACTTC. It is translated as CASSQDTGPQYF.

The sample holds a few counts of this clone. This chain joins TRBV7-6 and TRBJ1-4; D not certain. Germline assignment: CDR1 SGHVS and CDR2 FNYEAQ. The germline V and J ends were trimmed by 2 bases and 8 bases, with 12 bases remaining between them. CDR3 length: 14 residues. Here the CDR3 DNA reads TGTGCCAGCAGCTTATGGGAGGAGGGCGAAAAACTGTTTTTT. Amino acids: CASSLWEEGEKLFF.

This clone was seen a handful of times. The chain couples TRBV7-2 to TRBJ2-7, with 10 bases aligning to TRBD1. In germline, CDR1 is SGHTA, CDR2 FQGNSA. The CDR3 loop spans 14 amino acids. J gave up 3 bases and V 5 bases, and 4 bases lay outside the gene matches. CDR3 coding DNA: TGTGCCAGCAGCCCCCGGACAGGGGGCTACGAGCAGTACTTC. Its protein is CASSPRTGGYEQYF.

The chain is built from TRBV7-9 and TRBJ2-3; the D gene is possibly TRBD1 (5 bases). The V gene's germline CDR1 is SEHNR and CDR2 FQNEAQ (reference sequence). V lost 5 bases and J lost 5, with 14 bases in between. The CDR3 consists of 14 residues. DNA of the CDR3: TGTGCCAGCAGCCCCCAGGGATTTGGAGATACGCAGTATTTT. Translated, it gives CASSPQGFGDTQYF. Variable domain in full (rest from reference TRBV7-9 and TRBJ2-3): DTGVSQNPRHKITKRGQNVTFRCDPISEHNRLYWYRQTLGQGPEFLTYFQNEAQLEKSRLLSDRFSAERPKGSFSTLEIQRTEQGDSAMYLCASSPQGFGDTQYFGPGTRLTVL.

The chain employs TRBV20-1 and TRBJ2-1; D remains ambiguous. The V gene lost 5 bases and the J gene lost 4 bases, with 3 bases spanning the gap. CDR1 and CDR2 (germline): DFQATT, SNEGSKA (reference sequence). The CDR3 runs to 10 residues. The CDR3 protein is CSASYNEQFF. CDR3 DNA sequence: TGCAGTGCTTCTTACAATGAGCAGTTCTTC.

This clone was counted a few times. The rearrangement uses TRBV30 and TRBJ1-6; 7 nucleotides line up with TRBD1. This CDR3 contains 17 residues. V was clipped by 3 bases and J by 4 bases; unmatched bases: 12. The germline V gene encodes CDR1 GTSNPN and CDR2 SVGIG (reference sequence). CDR3 protein: CAWSRNTGVRYNSPLHF. Here the CDR3 DNA reads TGTGCCTGGAGCCGCAATACAGGGGTCCGATATAATTCACCCCTCCACTTT.

This chain connects TRBV2 to TRBJ1-6, with 10 bases lining up with TRBD1. CDR3 length: 14 amino acids. V was clipped by 4 bases and J by 8 bases; unmatched bases: 2. The germline V gene encodes CDR1 SNHLY and CDR2 FYNNEI. CDR3 coding DNA: TGTGCCAGCAGTGGACAGGGGGCTGATTCACCCCTCCACTTT. Residues: CASSGQGADSPLHF. Variable domain in full (rest from reference TRBV2 and TRBJ1-6): EPEVTQTPSHQVTQMGQEVILRCVPISNHLYFYWYRQILGQKVEFLVSFYNNEISEKSEIFDDQFSVERPDGSNFTLKIRSTKLEDSAMYFCASSGQGADSPLHFGNGTRLTVT.

The chain joins TRBV25-1 to TRBJ1-5; TRBD1 agrees at 8 bases. Trimming took 7 bases from V and 2 from J; bases not matched to a gene: 4. Germline CDR1 is MGHDK and CDR2 is SYGVNS. The CDR3 extends over 14 amino acids. The CDR3 coding sequence is TGTGCCAGCACAGGACAGGGTCGCAATCAGCCCCAGCATTTT. Encoded protein: CASTGQGRNQPQHF.

This clone was counted a few times. In DNA form, the CDR3 reads TGTGCCAGCAGTCGGGCAGGGAGGAACATTCAGTACTTC. It translates to CASSRAGRNIQYF. This chain uses TRBV25-1 with TRBJ2-4, with D possibly matching TRBD2 (6 bases). CDR1 MGHDK and CDR2 SYGVNS come from the germline V gene. CDR3 length: 13 residues. V was pared by 5 bases and J by 7 bases, with 12 bases between. The whole variable domain, remainder taken from reference TRBV25-1 and TRBJ2-4, is EADIYQTPRYLVIGTGKKITLECSQTMGHDKMYWYQQDPGMELHLIHYSYGVNSTEKGDLSSESTVSRIRTEHFPLTLESARPSHTSQYLCASSRAGRNIQYFGAGTRLSVL.

The DNA for the CDR3 is TGTGCCAGCACCCCCCAGGCGGGCTACAATGAGCAGTTCTTC. Translating it yields CASTPQAGYNEQFF. This chain connects TRBV11-2 to TRBJ2-1; a weak D match, TRBD2 (5 bases). Germline V gives CDR1 SGHAT, CDR2 FQNNGV. The CDR3 spans 14 residues. Trimming took 7 bases from V and 3 from J, leaving 13 bases between them.

The V call is TRBV5-1, the J call TRBJ1-3; D perhaps matches TRBD1 (6 bases). The germline V gene encodes CDR1 SGHRS and CDR2 YFSETQ. The V gene lost 4 bases and the J gene lost 2 bases, with 10 bases spanning the gap. The CDR3 spans 14 residues. CDR3 amino acids: CASSPTGTGNTIYF. CDR3 nucleotides: TGCGCCAGCAGCCCTACAGGGACTGGAAACACCATATATTTT.

The chain has TRBV4-3 and TRBJ1-2; unclear D gene. This CDR3 is built from 14 residues. With 0 bases removed from V and 3 bases from J, the gap between germline ends came to 8 bases. Germline V gene lookup returns CDR1 LGHNA and CDR2 YSLEER. In nucleotides, the CDR3 is TGCGCCAGCAGCCAAGAATCGGACGACTATGGCTACACCTTC. This gives the protein CASSQESDDYGYTF.